This T cell receptor beta chain emerged from a study of blood T cell repertoires in COVID-19. About the study: T cells, B-cell-depleted T cells, or PBMCs provided the cDNA or gDNA that served as material.

V dropped 0 bases and J dropped 8; count of bases not matched to a gene: 8. The CDR3 loop spans 16 amino acids. Germline CDR1 ENHRY, CDR2 SYGVKD. Per the authors' pipeline: Estimation of nucleated cell counts relied on the amplification of reference gene primers. Clones were sequenced by immunoSEQ multiplex PCR, and TCRdb holds only the in-frame ones, with some missing. The V and J calls and clone size are taken from that table; D and trimming were inferred from the DNA. The profile shows under 200,000 clones, about 89% of them singletons. The sequence was collected from a man aged 40-50 years with active or convalescent COVID-19. The V call is TRBV10-3, the J call TRBJ2-1; 9 nucleotides align to TRBD1. The sample taken for sequencing was peripheral blood. The DNA for the CDR3 is TGTGCCATCAGTGAGTCGACAGGGGGTGTATGGGATGAGCAGTTCTTC. Amino acids: CAISESTGGVWDEQFF.